This T cell receptor (beta chain) was captured in a study of T-cell reconstitution after alpha-beta-depleted transplantation in children. Germline CDR1 and CDR2: SGHRS and YFSETQ. Trimming shortened V by 5 bases and J by 0 bases, and 8 bases separated the two germline ends. This CDR3 is 14 amino acids long. Molecular barcoding with unique molecular identifiers was used for the TCRbeta library. From the PCR reads, TCRdb called clonotypes with MiXCR, one entry per CDR3 protein. Of 600,000 to 700,000 distinct CDR3 sequences in the sample, over 15% are singletons; the top ten hold about 1.1%. The sequence was collected from a human donor who donated a stem cell graft to a child with acute myeloid leukemia. The sample in question was PBMCs from the stem cell graft donor, obtained from the stem cell graft. This sequence joins TRBV5-1 and TRBJ2-2; TRBD1 might be the D (5 bases). CDR3 DNA sequence: TGCGCCAGCAGAGGGGATCCGAACACCGGGGAGCTGTTTTTT. It yields the protein CASRGDPNTGELFF.